The 3 T cell receptor beta chains listed next were all sequenced from one sample in a study of blood T cell repertoires in COVID-19. Assay used: immunoSEQ multiplex PCR; TCRdb lists only in-frame clones, some missing. The profile shows about 210,000 clones, approximately 86% of them singletons. Source material: peripheral blood. The receptors originated from a man between 60 and 75 years old with acute or convalescent COVID-19.

The chain employs TRBV19 and TRBJ2-7, with D maybe TRBD1 (7 bases). V was pared by 1 base and J by 3 bases, with 10 bases between. The CDR3 has 14 amino acids. CDR1 and CDR2 from the germline V gene are LNHDA and SQIVND (reference sequence). The CDR3 nucleotides are TGTGCCAGTAGTATAGCGCAGGGGGGCTACGAGCAGTACTTC. It yields the protein CASSIAQGGYEQYF.

This clone showed up just once. The rearrangement joins TRBV18 to TRBJ2-1; D unclear. The V end lost 5 bases, the J end lost 4 bases, and 3 bases lay between the germline ends. The CDR3 length is 11 residues. The germline CDR1 and CDR2 sequences are KGHSH and LQKENI. CDR3 amino acids: CASSTYNEQFF. The CDR3 nucleotides are TGTGCCAGCTCAACATACAATGAGCAGTTCTTC.

J is TRBJ2-3 and V is TRBV6-4; TRBD2 agrees at 7 bases. Germline loops: CDR1 MRHNA, CDR2 SNTAGT. The V segment lost 2 bases and the J segment 1 base; nucleotides outside the gene matches: 3. The CDR3 has 15 amino acids. The DNA of the CDR3 is TGTGCCAGCAGTGACAGGGCGGGGGGCACAGATACGCAGTATTTT. This sequence encodes CASSDRAGGTDTQYF.